This T cell receptor beta chain comes out of a study of blood T cell repertoires in COVID-19. Across the whole study: COVID-19 samples from acute and convalescent phases originated in the United States, Italy and Spain.

Seattle participants joined during active infection and were tracked over time. Authors' data handling: Amplified reference gene primers provided the basis for estimating nucleated cell counts. Some clones are missing from TCRdb's copy, which holds only in-frame ones; the method was immunoSEQ multiplex PCR. Clone size and V and J calls were adopted from that table, with D and trimming inferred from the DNA. The repertoire holds about 260,000 clones, more than 85% seen once, with under 3% in the top ten. From germline, CDR1 is SNHLY and CDR2 FYNNEI. V was clipped by 4 bases and J by 4 bases; unmatched bases: 5. CDR3 length: 14 amino acids. This clone was seen a single time.

The chain is built from TRBV2 and TRBJ2-7; TRBD2 aligns across 9 bases. The TCR sequence derives from a person aged 18 to 35 with COVID-19, enrolled during active disease. Sequencing was carried out using peripheral blood. CDR3 sequence (DNA): TGTGCCAGCAGTGGTAGCGGGAGAGGGTACGAGCAGTACTTC. Protein: CASSGSGRGYEQYF.